Following are 30 T cell receptor beta chains from one sample sequenced in a study of early T cells in non-severe SARS-CoV-2 infection. TCRdb passed the 5' RACE reads through MiXCR, listing each CDR3 protein once. The table shows roughly 29,000 distinct CDR3 sequences, with approximately 5.6% occurring only once. Input material: whole blood. The source is an adult who was a healthcare worker with PCR-confirmed SARS-CoV-2 infection or an uninfected control (not recorded which).

This clonotype was recorded many times. V is TRBV3-1 and J is TRBJ2-1; possible D gene TRBD1, 5 bases. This CDR3 is 13 amino acids long. Germline V gives CDR1 LGHDT, CDR2 YNNKEL (reference sequence). Trimming left V 2 bases short and J 4 bases short, with 6 bases between. CDR3 sequence: CASSQRGYNEQFF. In DNA form, the CDR3 reads TGTGCCAGCAGCCAAAGGGGTTACAATGAGCAGTTCTTC.

This clonotype was observed a few times. The chain links TRBV27 to TRBJ2-7; D gene uncertain. CDR1 MNHEY and CDR2 SMNVEV come from the germline V gene (reference sequence). V dropped 5 bases and J dropped 3 bases, with 11 bases sitting between them. The CDR3 has 13 residues. The CDR3 DNA sequence: TGTGCCAGCAGTCTAGGACCTGGCTACGAGCAGTACTTC. Its translation: CASSLGPGYEQYF.

This clonotype was seen repeatedly, ten times or more. The rearrangement joins TRBV4-2 to TRBJ2-1; 9 nucleotides match TRBD2. V was pared by 0 bases and J by 9 bases, with 12 bases of the junction left unmatched. This CDR3 is 17 amino acids long. Germline V gene sequence: CDR1 LGHNA, CDR2 YNFKEQ. CDR3 sequence (DNA): TGTGCCAGCAGCCAAGAATCGCTAGCGGGGAGCCTAGGTGAGCAGTTCTTC. Its translation: CASSQESLAGSLGEQFF.

This clonotype was seen ten or more times. This chain uses TRBV12-3 or TRBV12-4 with TRBJ2-7, with 7 bases matching TRBD1. The CDR3 loop spans 17 amino acids. V lost 6 bases and J lost 2; bases outside the gene matches: 16. CDR3: CASSPRQGIRSAYEQYF. As DNA, the CDR3 is TGTGCCAGCAGCCCGAGACAGGGAATTAGGAGTGCCTACGAGCAGTACTTC.

The table lists this clonotype with many counts. The rearrangement uses TRBV5-1 and TRBJ1-5; possible D gene TRBD1, 6 bases. Trimming removed 1 base at V and 2 bases at J, with 10 bases between. CDR3 size: 15 residues. The germline gives CDR1 SGHRS, CDR2 YFSETQ. This CDR3 reads CASSLWAGGNQPQHF. In DNA, the CDR3 is TGCGCCAGCAGCTTGTGGGCAGGGGGCAATCAGCCCCAGCATTTT.

This clonotype was seen ten or more times. The CDR3 bases are TGCAGTGCTAGAGATCTAGCGGGTAGCTCCTACGAGCAGTACTTC. This sequence encodes CSARDLAGSSYEQYF. V and J are TRBV20-1 and TRBJ2-7; 8 bases agree with TRBD2. The CDR3 contains 15 residues. Germline CDR1 is DFQATT and CDR2 is SNEGSKA (reference sequence). J was trimmed by 0 bases and V by 0 bases; bases with no gene match: 4.

In its sample, this clonotype was seen many times. The V and J genes are TRBV28 and TRBJ2-3; 9 bases line up with TRBD1. Germline V gene data show CDR1 as MDHEN and CDR2 as SYDVKM. V lost 4 bases, J lost 2 bases, and 7 bases stayed unmatched. The CDR3 contains 16 residues. In nucleotides, the CDR3 is TGTGCCAGCAGTTCGGGACAGGGTCCCTTCACAGATACGCAGTATTTT. This sequence encodes CASSSGQGPFTDTQYF.

This clonotype was counted between two and nine times. The chain recombines TRBV4-3 with TRBJ2-1; 7 positions agree with TRBD1. V gave up 0 bases and J gave up 4 bases; unmatched junction bases: 6. Germline CDR1 LGHNA, CDR2 YSLEER. CDR3 length: 16 residues. CDR3 amino acids: CASSQEWDRDYNEQFF. The CDR3 bases are TGCGCCAGCAGCCAAGAGTGGGACAGAGATTACAATGAGCAGTTCTTC.

This clonotype was found a few times. The CDR3 DNA follows: TGTGCCAGCAGCCCGACGAACGGGGGTGGCATTCAGTACTTC. This sequence encodes CASSPTNGGGIQYF. The J gene is TRBJ2-4, the V gene TRBV5-4; weak D call: TRBD2 (6 bases). The CDR3 totals 14 residues. Germline lookup yields CDR1 SGHNT and CDR2 YYREEE (reference sequence). V lost 4 bases and J 9 bases, leaving 17 bases between the germline ends.

This clonotype was detected ten times or more. The chain carries TRBV10-2 and TRBJ2-5; perhaps TRBD2 as D (6 bases). This CDR3 spans 14 amino acids. CDR1 WSHSY and CDR2 SAAADI come from the germline V gene. V was pared by 8 bases and J by 4 bases, with 17 bases between. This CDR3 is CASCRGGGRETQYF. CDR3 nucleotides: TGCGCCAGCTGTAGGGGAGGTGGTCGAGAGACCCAGTACTTC.

The table lists this clonotype with many counts. The chain uses TRBV14 and TRBJ1-2; D gene unclear. Germline loops: CDR1 SGHDN, CDR2 FVKESK. V shed 4 bases and J shed 14 bases, with 20 bases lying between them. The CDR3 spans 13 residues. The CDR3 sequence is CASSPTPNSLGTF. CDR3 coding DNA: TGTGCCAGCAGCCCTACCCCCAACTCGCTAGGTACCTTC.

This clonotype was recorded at least ten times. The chain links TRBV5-6 to TRBJ2-1; 8 positions agree with TRBD2. Germline CDR1 and CDR2: SGHDT and YYEEEE. With V trimmed by 2 bases and J by 6 bases, 4 bases remained unmatched. This CDR3 comprises 14 residues. The CDR3 sequence: CASSFWRGANEQFF. The CDR3 DNA reads as TGTGCCAGCAGCTTCTGGCGGGGGGCCAATGAGCAGTTCTTC.

This chain connects TRBV5-1 to TRBJ2-3, with TRBD2 identical over 8 bases. Germline V gene sequence: CDR1 SGHRS, CDR2 YFSETQ. The CDR3 spans 15 residues. Trimming removed 4 bases from V and 6 bases from J; junction bases left unmatched: 10. CDR3 protein: CASSPGTRDDDTQYF. CDR3 nucleotide sequence: TGCGCCAGCAGCCCAGGGACTAGAGATGATGATACGCAGTATTTT.

This clonotype was counted ten times or more. The V gene is TRBV15, the J gene TRBJ2-1; D remains unclear. CDR1 and CDR2 from the germline V gene are LNHNV and YYDKDF (reference sequence). The CDR3 totals 13 residues. V shed 0 bases and J shed 7 bases, with 7 bases lying between them. The CDR3: CATSRDWENEQFF. CDR3 nucleotides: TGTGCCACCAGCAGAGATTGGGAAAATGAGCAGTTCTTC. The whole variable domain, remainder taken from reference TRBV15 and TRBJ2-1, is DAMVIQNPRYQVTQFGKPVTLSCSQTLNHNVMYWYQQKSSQAPKLLFHYYDKDFNNEADTPDNFQSRRPNTSFCFLDIRSPGLGDTAMYLCATSRDWENEQFFGPGTRLTVL.

This clonotype has just a few counts. This chain links TRBV5-1 with TRBJ2-5, with TRBD2 matching 14 bases. The V and J ends lost 4 bases and 3 bases, in that order; junction bases with no gene match: 2. The germline gives CDR1 SGHRS, CDR2 YFSETQ. The CDR3 contains 15 residues. CDR3 in amino acids: CASSKGLAGEETQYF. CDR3 nucleotide sequence: TGCGCCAGCAGCAAGGGACTAGCGGGGGAAGAGACCCAGTACTTC.

This clonotype was detected a few times. The chain joins TRBV5-1 to TRBJ2-7, with a tentative D call TRBD1 (6 bases). V was clipped by 7 bases and J by 0 bases, with 14 bases between them. Germline V lookup: CDR1 SGHRS, CDR2 YFSETQ. The CDR3 is made up of 14 amino acids. The CDR3 loop is CASRQGSSSYEQYF. The DNA of the CDR3 is TGCGCCAGCCGCCAGGGGTCGAGCTCCTACGAGCAGTACTTC.

This clonotype was seen just once. The chain recombines TRBV6-2 or TRBV6-3 with TRBJ2-3; D gene ambiguous. This CDR3 spans 16 amino acids. The V gene's germline CDR1 is MNHEY and CDR2 SVGEGT. V gave up 6 bases and J gave up 0 bases, with 16 bases separating them. DNA for the CDR3: TGTGCCAGCAGACGGTCGACGAAGCGCAGCACAGATACGCAGTATTTT. This gives the protein CASRRSTKRSTDTQYF.

The sample holds many counts of this clonotype. The chain carries TRBV29-1 and TRBJ2-1; the D gene is possibly TRBD1 (6 bases). The CDR3 has 13 amino acids. Germline assignment: CDR1 SQVTM and CDR2 ANQGSEA. The V end was cut by 7 bases, the J end by 8 bases, with 18 bases between. The CDR3 region is CSAEAGAGHEQFF. The CDR3 DNA reads as TGCAGCGCCGAGGCAGGGGCTGGTCATGAGCAGTTCTTC.

This clonotype came up many times. The V call is TRBV7-9, the J call TRBJ2-1; 7 bases match TRBD1. Germline V gives CDR1 SEHNR, CDR2 FQNEAQ (reference sequence). Unmatched junction bases numbered 8, after V lost 6 bases and J lost 3 bases. The CDR3 consists of 15 residues. CDR3 coding DNA: TGTGCCAGCAGGCGGACAGGAGTCTACTACAATGAGCAGTTCTTC. Translated, it gives CASRRTGVYYNEQFF.

This clonotype has ten or more counts. J is TRBJ2-3 and V is TRBV20-1; possibly TRBD1 or TRBD2 for D (5 bases each). The germline CDR1 and CDR2 sequences are DFQATT and SNEGSKA (reference sequence). The CDR3 is made up of 13 amino acids. Between the trimmed V and J ends, which lost 3 bases and 5 bases, there was a span of 12 bases. This chain's CDR3 is CSASLGVQDTQYF. The CDR3 nucleotides read TGCAGTGCTAGTCTGGGGGTTCAAGATACGCAGTATTTT.

This clonotype was counted many times. V gene TRBV12-3 or TRBV12-4 combines with J gene TRBJ2-7; D remains unclear. Trimming shortened V by 7 bases and J by 5 bases, and 18 bases separated the two germline ends. The CDR3 runs to 14 residues. For the CDR3, the DNA is TGTGCCAGCACCGTGGATCAGGCAAGCCACGAGCAGTACTTC. It translates to CASTVDQASHEQYF.

The table lists this clonotype with many counts. The V gene is TRBV7-6, the J gene TRBJ2-3; tentative D call: TRBD2 (5 bases). The length of the CDR3 is 17 residues. The V end lost 0 bases, the J end lost 2 bases, and 15 bases lay between the germline ends. Germline lookup yields CDR1 SGHVS and CDR2 FNYEAQ. The CDR3 sequence: CASSLAAKRSLTDTQYF. Written as DNA, the CDR3 is TGTGCCAGCAGCTTAGCGGCAAAGCGGTCCCTCACAGATACGCAGTATTTT.

At least ten counts were recorded for this clonotype. The chain couples TRBV15 to TRBJ2-3; D gene unclear. The germline V gene has CDR1 LNHNV and CDR2 YYDKDF (reference sequence). The ends were cut back, 3 bases at V and 6 bases at J, with 4 bases in the middle. This CDR3 region has 11 residues. CDR3 DNA sequence: TGTGCCACCAGCAGCAGGGATACGCAGTATTTT. This codes for CATSSRDTQYF.

This clonotype has a count of ten or more. The V and J genes are TRBV20-1 and TRBJ2-7; 8 nucleotides match TRBD2. The germline V gene encodes CDR1 DFQATT and CDR2 SNEGSKA (reference sequence). After removal of 0 bases from V and 4 bases from J, the junction contained 5 bases not matched to a gene. The CDR3 sequence is 14 residues long. The CDR3 sequence is CSARDTSGEYEQYF. As DNA, the CDR3 is TGCAGTGCTAGAGATACTAGCGGAGAGTACGAGCAGTACTTC.

This clonotype was counted ten times or more. The gene calls are TRBV28 and TRBJ1-5; 9 bases match TRBD1. The CDR3 is made up of 17 amino acids. The V and J ends lost 4 bases and 3 bases, in that order; junction bases with no gene match: 10. In germline, CDR1 is MDHEN, CDR2 SYDVKM. The CDR3, as DNA: TGTGCCAGCAGTTCAACTCCGGGACAGGGATCCAATCAGCCCCAGCATTTT. Residues: CASSSTPGQGSNQPQHF.

In this sample, this clonotype turned up many times. The CDR3 protein is CASSSRQGANSPLHF. For the CDR3, the DNA is TGTGCCAGCAGTTCGCGACAGGGGGCTAATTCACCCCTCCACTTT. The chain couples TRBV6-5 to TRBJ1-6; 10 nucleotides align to TRBD1. The V gene end was trimmed by 4 bases and the J gene end by 6 bases; junction bases not matched to a gene: 3. The CDR3 is made up of 15 amino acids. Germline V gives CDR1 MNHEY, CDR2 SVGAGI.

This clonotype has a handful of counts. The gene calls are TRBV14 and TRBJ2-7; no definite D call. Germline V gene data show CDR1 as SGHDN and CDR2 as FVKESK. CDR3 length: 11 amino acids. Trimming pared 0 bases from V and 7 bases from J, leaving 4 bases between. This CDR3 is CASSQEREQYF. CDR3 sequence (DNA): TGTGCCAGCAGCCAAGAAAGGGAGCAGTACTTC.

The chain carries TRBV18 and TRBJ2-3, with TRBD2 identical over 15 bases. V dropped 6 bases and J dropped 3; count of bases not matched to a gene: 4. The CDR3 has 16 residues. Germline loops: CDR1 KGHSH, CDR2 LQKENI. The CDR3 coding sequence is TGTGCCAGCTCCCGCGGACTAGCGGGAGGGACAGATACGCAGTATTTT. As protein: CASSRGLAGGTDTQYF.

The V gene is TRBV2, the J gene TRBJ2-5; D is perhaps TRBD2 (6 bases). Deletions cut 7 bases from V and 1 base from J, with 13 bases between. Germline values: CDR1 SNHLY, CDR2 FYNNEI. The CDR3 sequence is 14 residues long. The CDR3: CASKGRQTQETQYF. The DNA of the CDR3 is TGTGCCAGCAAAGGGAGGCAGACCCAAGAGACCCAGTACTTC.

This clonotype was observed many times. The V call is TRBV28, the J call TRBJ2-7; D uncertain. This CDR3 region has 11 residues. Per the germline V gene, CDR1 is MDHEN and CDR2 is SYDVKM. Trimming pared 6 bases from V and 3 bases from J, leaving 6 bases between. The CDR3 DNA reads as TGTGCCAGCAGCACATTCTACGAGCAGTACTTC. Translation: CASSTFYEQYF.